The rows below give T cell receptor beta chains drawn from one sample of a study of blood T cell repertoires in COVID-19. Sequencing used immunoSEQ multiplex PCR; TCRdb keeps in-frame clones, though not all of them. The sample contains fewer than 150,000 clones, around 80% of which appear only once. Material: peripheral blood. The receptors derive from a human donor in a cohort sampled during active COVID-19. Each CDR3 is given with its conserved first and last residue. Each record gives: J gene, V gene, CDR3 protein.

TRBJ1-2 TRBV7-9 CASSLDWANYGYTF
TRBJ1-4 TRBV19 CASTPAGLKGTATNEKLFF
TRBJ2-7 TRBV5-4 CASSRGLAGNEQYF
TRBJ2-1 TRBV9 CASSVAGSGGYNEQFF
TRBJ2-2 TRBV11-3 CASSYRSGTSGGAGELFF
TRBJ1-1 TRBV30 CAWSGPGQGAGNTEAFF
TRBJ1-2 TRBV7-2 CASSLARDARGYTF
TRBJ2-7 TRBV14 CASSQVGGFNEQYF
TRBJ2-5 TRBV19 CASSIGRGSSGTSYETQYF
TRBJ2-3 TRBV4-3 CASSQGGRSTDTQYF
TRBJ2-7 TRBV5-1 CASSNNGGPYEQYF
TRBJ1-2 TRBV4-1 CASSQDPGGLGYGYTF
TRBJ1-5 TRBV28 CASSLRFGPQHF
TRBJ2-7 TRBV9 CASSVGSSGLYEQYF
TRBJ2-6 TRBV19 CASKPTDRGGSGANVLTF
TRBJ1-1 TRBV11-2 CASSSRGSGQGIGNTEAFF
TRBJ2-7 TRBV3-1/TRBV3-2 CASSQEPGHVYEQYF
TRBJ2-1 TRBV4-2 CATRDRGGNEQFF
TRBJ1-1 TRBV5-8 CASSQLRVNTEAFF
TRBJ2-3 TRBV9 CASSPQVVDTQYF
TRBJ1-1 TRBV9 CASSVPGATEAFF
TRBJ2-5 TRBV7-8 CASSGNRGGGETQYF
TRBJ1-2 TRBV25-1 CARTGGGGYTF
TRBJ2-2 TRBV6-5 CASSILTGRVGELFF
TRBJ1-2 TRBV19 CASSIGQGLRYTF
TRBJ2-7 TRBV3-1/TRBV3-2 CASSPSGNLGYEQYF
TRBJ1-4 TRBV14 CASSQEMGSREKLFF
TRBJ1-1 TRBV5-1 CASSLGQGAQNTEAFF
TRBJ2-3 TRBV2 CASSATRSGTSGTDTQYF
TRBJ2-3 TRBV5-1 CASSLGVGRTQYF
TRBJ2-2 TRBV27 CASSFRDRGKLFF
TRBJ2-2 TRBV21-1 CASSKVGGRNTGELFF
TRBJ2-5 TRBV2 CASSGDRGREETQYF
TRBJ1-2 TRBV7-8 CASSRGGTGVNYGYTF
TRBJ2-1 TRBV9 CASSVSFPMTSGGPSSYNEQFF
TRBJ1-2 TRBV6-2/TRBV6-3 CASSPLDRIREGYTF
TRBJ1-2 TRBV20-1 CSARDDSYVTF
TRBJ1-1 TRBV29-1 CSVDLQGTNTEAFF